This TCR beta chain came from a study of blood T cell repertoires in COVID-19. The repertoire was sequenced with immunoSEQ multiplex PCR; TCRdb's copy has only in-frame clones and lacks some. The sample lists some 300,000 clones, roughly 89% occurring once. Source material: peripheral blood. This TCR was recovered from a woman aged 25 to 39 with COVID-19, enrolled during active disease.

CDR3 DNA: TGTGCTAGTGGTTTGGGCAGGGGATATGGCTACACCTTC. It yields the protein CASGLGRGYGYTF. This chain links TRBV12-5 with TRBJ1-2, with a possible D match to TRBD1 (6 bases). This CDR3 is 13 amino acids long. In germline, CDR1 is LGHNT, CDR2 FRNRAP. V was trimmed by 1 base and J by 5 bases, leaving 8 bases between them. The entire variable domain, with the rest obtained from reference TRBV12-5 and TRBJ1-2, is as follows: DARVTQTPRHKVTEMGQEVTMRCQPILGHNTVFWYRQTMMQGLELLAYFRNRAPLDDSGMPKDRFSAEMPDATLATLKIQPSEPRDSAVYFCASGLGRGYGYTFGSGTRLTVV.